The T cell receptor beta chain described here comes from a study of cytomegalovirus exposure and HLA in healthy donors. Primers included in the PCR were 60 Vbeta and 13 Jbeta primers. Measured with immunoSEQ multiplex PCR; TCRdb has only the in-frame clones, and not every one. The table records some 160,000 clones, over 75% of them present only once. CDR3 length: 14 amino acids. The ends were cut back, 4 bases at V and 6 bases at J, with 15 bases in the middle. Germline CDR1 is WSHSY and CDR2 is SAAADI. The sequence came from a woman between 45 and 65 years old in good health and CMV-seronegative. The chain links TRBV10-2 to TRBJ1-1; D is perhaps TRBD1 (6 bases). The sequencing input was PBMCs. As DNA, the CDR3 is TGCGCCAGCAGTGCTGACAGGCGTGTCTCTGAAGCTTTCTTT. The encoded protein is CASSADRRVSEAFF.